This T cell receptor beta chain was observed in a study of blood T cell repertoires in COVID-19. At the level of the study: Sources were T cells, B-cell-depleted T cells, or PBMCs; the material itself was cDNA or gDNA.

The CDR3 runs to 15 residues. Germline lookup yields CDR1 SGHTA and CDR2 FQGNSA. The junction had 10 bases not matched to a gene; V was cut back by 5 bases and J by 4 bases. Data came from immunoSEQ multiplex PCR; TCRdb stores just in-frame clones and leaves some out. The sample has roughly 280,000 clones, 91% seen once. Sequencing was done on a sample of PBMCs or T cells enriched from blood (not recorded which). This TCR came from a man aged 35-49 years who had been exposed to COVID-19. The chain couples TRBV7-2 to TRBJ1-2, with 7 bases matching TRBD1. The CDR3 is CASSPPTGTLYGYTF. CDR3 coding DNA: TGTGCCAGCAGCCCGCCGACAGGGACCCTCTATGGCTACACCTTC.